This is a list of T cell receptor beta chains from one sample in a study of identical twins. TCRdb re-called the 5' RACE reads with MiXCR, one entry per CDR3 protein. The table lists about 200,000 distinct CDR3 sequences, more than 15% of them singletons. This same sample was also part of a study on T cells expressing NK-cell markers.

Sequenced sample: CD8+ T cells sorted from blood. The receptors here all came from a woman in her late teens or twenties in good health. Each CDR3 is given with its conserved first and last residue. The D gene is left open where the match is weak. Size is omitted from some rows. Given values are once, few, many or a class for expanded clones.

DNA	CDR3	size	V	J	D
TGTGCCAGCAGCTTCCTAATCGTAGATGAGCAGTTCTTC	CASSFLIVDEQFF	few	TRBV11-2	TRBJ2-1	-
TGTGCCAGCAGCTTAGGACAAATTAACTATGGCTACACCTTC	CASSLGQINYGYTF	-	TRBV11-2	TRBJ1-2	-
TGTGCCAGCAGTTACCCCAAAGATCGTTACGAGCAGTACTTC	CASSYPKDRYEQYF	-	TRBV6-2/TRBV6-3	TRBJ2-7	-
TGTGCCAGCAGCGTAGGGGGCCCGACCTACGAGCAGTACTTC	CASSVGGPTYEQYF	few	TRBV9	TRBJ2-7	-
TGCGCCAGCAGTGAGGGTTCGGCCCTCCACTTT	CASSEGSALHF	few	TRBV10-2	TRBJ1-6	-
TGTGCCAGCAGCACGTACTACTCCTACGAGCAGTACTTC	CASSTYYSYEQYF	few	TRBV7-8	TRBJ2-7	-
TGTGCCATAGGACTAGCGGGGGGTGAGGAGCAGTTCTTC	CAIGLAGGEEQFF	few	TRBV27	TRBJ2-1	TRBD2
TGTGCCAGCAGTCCCGCCGACAGGGTAAACGACGAGCAGTACTTC	CASSPADRVNDEQYF	-	TRBV27	TRBJ2-7	TRBD1
TGCAGCCCTCGAGACACAGATACGCAGTATTTT	CSPRDTDTQYF	many	TRBV29-1	TRBJ2-3	-
TGTGCCAGTAGCACCAGTGATCAGCCCCAGCATTTT	CASSTSDQPQHF	-	TRBV19	TRBJ1-5	-
TGTGCCAGCAGTCGTCTCGGGACAGGGGGTAACGAGCAGTACTTC	CASSRLGTGGNEQYF	few	TRBV9	TRBJ2-7	TRBD1
TGTGCCAGCGCAGGACTAGTAGAGGAGACCCAGTACTTC	CASAGLVEETQYF	-	TRBV6-2/TRBV6-3	TRBJ2-5	TRBD2
TGCGCCAGCAGCCCTAAGGCCTACACCAATGAGCAGTTCTTC	CASSPKAYTNEQFF	many	TRBV4-1	TRBJ2-1	-
TGTGCCAGCAGCGACGAATCTAGCACAGATACGCAGTATTTT	CASSDESSTDTQYF	-	TRBV7-9	TRBJ2-3	-
TGCGCCAGCAGCCAAGGCAAGGCGAACTATGGCTACACCTTC	CASSQGKANYGYTF	few	TRBV4-3	TRBJ1-2	-
TGCAGCGTTGCGACTCCCTCAGGAGAGCAGTTCTTC	CSVATPSGEQFF	few	TRBV29-1	TRBJ2-1	-